Shown below are 2 T cell receptor beta chains from a single sample sequenced in a study of T-cell reconstitution after alpha-beta-depleted transplantation in children. Unique molecular identifiers were incorporated during preparation of the TCRbeta library. A single record per CDR3 protein comes from TCRdb applying MiXCR to the PCR reads. The table shows about a million distinct CDR3 sequences, with about 29% occurring only once. Sequences were derived from PBMCs, mostly from graft donor cells, sampled 360 days after TCRalphabeta/CD19-depleted stem cell transplant. The receptors come from a boy less than two years old who had a stem cell transplant for SCID, so the T cells may come from the graft donor.

This clonotype has only a few counts. This rearrangement joins TRBV5-5 to TRBJ2-5; D possibly corresponds to TRBD2 (6 bases). Germline-derived CDR1 and CDR2 are SGHKS and YYEKEE (reference sequence). V lost 1 base to trimming and J lost 1 base, with 11 bases between them. The CDR3 spans 15 residues. CDR3 sequence (DNA): TGTGCCAGCAGCTTGTACCGGGGAGGCCAAGAGACCCAGTACTTC. Protein sequence: CASSLYRGGQETQYF.

The rearrangement uses TRBV5-1 and TRBJ1-2; no firm D call. The CDR3 spans 14 residues. Trimming stripped 5 bases from V and 2 bases from J, with 13 bases between. Germline V CDR1 and CDR2: SGHRS, YFSETQ. The CDR3 sequence is CASRRAPGNYGYTF. The CDR3, as DNA: TGCGCCAGCAGACGGGCTCCAGGAAACTATGGCTACACCTTC.